Listed here are 30 T cell receptor beta chains from one sample, sequenced in a study of blood T cell repertoires in COVID-19. This table comes from immunoSEQ multiplex PCR, and its TCRdb copy is limited to in-frame clones, with some not included. The sample holds 400,000 to 450,000 clones, just over 85% seen once. The source material was peripheral blood. Receptor source: a woman aged 25-40 years with active or convalescent COVID-19.

The chain uses TRBV10-3 and TRBJ1-1, with a weak D call TRBD1 (6 bases). The V and J ends lost 4 bases and 4 bases respectively, with 13 bases between them. Germline CDR1 is ENHRY and CDR2 is SYGVKD. The CDR3 sequence is 14 residues long. CDR3 bases: TGTGCCATCAGTGGAGGCAGGGGCGGCACTGAAGCTTTCTTT. Amino acid sequence: CAISGGRGGTEAFF.

The V gene is TRBV5-7, the J gene TRBJ1-5; tentatively, D is TRBD1 (5 bases). TRBV5-7 is an ORF, with its function uncertain. CDR3 length: 16 amino acids. V dropped 0 bases and J dropped 2 bases, with 12 bases sitting between them. CDR3 nucleotides: TGTGCCAGCAGCTTGGCCCTGGGGCTGTGCAATCAGCCCCAGCATTTT. Encoded protein: CASSLALGLCNQPQHF.

In this sample, this clone turned up many times. This chain uses TRBV28 with TRBJ2-5, with D uncertain. V dropped 6 bases and J dropped 7 bases, with 9 bases sitting between them. Germline V gene lookup returns CDR1 MDHEN and CDR2 SYDVKM. The CDR3 is 11 amino acids. CDR3 coding DNA: TGTGCCAGCAGCTCTACGGGGACCCAGTACTTC. Protein sequence: CASSSTGTQYF.

This clone was seen just once. The genes are TRBV5-1 and TRBJ2-1; maybe TRBD1 (6 bases). The CDR3 runs 14 residues. The ends were cut back, 4 bases at V and 6 bases at J, with 14 bases in the middle. Germline V CDR1 and CDR2: SGHRS, YFSETQ. The CDR3 DNA is TGCGCCAGCAGCCCGCTGGACAGATCCAATGAGCAGTTCTTC. Encoded protein: CASSPLDRSNEQFF.

The chain combines TRBV7-8 with TRBJ1-4; 9 nucleotides line up with TRBD1. This CDR3 comprises 16 residues. CDR1 and CDR2 from the germline V gene are SGHVS and FQNEAQ. V dropped 2 bases and J dropped 0; count of bases not matched to a gene: 1. The CDR3 DNA sequence: TGTGCCAGCAGCTTAACAGGGGGCGCAACTAATGAAAAACTGTTTTTT. It encodes CASSLTGGATNEKLFF.

J is TRBJ2-7 and V is TRBV3-1 (or the pseudogene TRBV3-2), with D tentatively TRBD1 (7 bases). The germline gives CDR1 LGHDT, CDR2 YNNKEL (reference sequence). This CDR3 spans 15 amino acids. Trimming left V 1 base short and J 4 bases short, with 14 bases between. The CDR3 nucleotides are TGTGCCAGCAGCCAAGGAGGGGGCGCGGGGTACGAGCAGTACTTC. Amino acids: CASSQGGGAGYEQYF.

The chain employs TRBV6-5 and TRBJ1-5; D might be TRBD1 (5 bases). Germline V CDR1 and CDR2: MNHEY, SVGAGI. This CDR3 is 15 amino acids long. The V end lost 4 bases, the J end lost 4 bases, and 14 bases lay between the germline ends. The CDR3 loop is CASSSFRDSNQPQHF. The CDR3, as DNA: TGTGCCAGCAGTTCGTTCCGGGACTCAAATCAGCCCCAGCATTTT.

This clone has only one observation. The V call is TRBV11-2, the J call TRBJ2-2; 8 bases agree with TRBD1. The V gene end was trimmed by 0 bases and the J gene end by 1 base; junction bases not matched to a gene: 4. CDR1 is SGHAT, CDR2 FQNNGV, per germline. This CDR3 is built from 17 residues. As DNA, the CDR3 is TGTGCCAGCAGCTTAGATCGGGGGACAGGGAACACCGGGGAGCTGTTTTTT. It is translated as CASSLDRGTGNTGELFF.

This clone was observed once. The rearrangement joins TRBV19 to TRBJ2-5; 13 bases fit TRBD2. The germline CDR1 and CDR2 sequences are LNHDA and SQIVND (reference sequence). Trimming removed 4 bases from V and 4 bases from J; junction bases left unmatched: 6. CDR3 size: 16 residues. The CDR3 coding sequence is TGTGCCAGTAGTAGGACTAGCGGGAGTTCTCGAGAGACCCAGTACTTC. Translation: CASSRTSGSSRETQYF.

This chain uses TRBV5-1 with TRBJ1-2; no clear D gene. In germline, CDR1 is SGHRS, CDR2 YFSETQ. The CDR3 sequence is 15 residues long. The ends were cut back, 0 bases at V and 2 bases at J, with 11 bases in the middle. The CDR3 DNA reads TGCGCCAGCAGCTTGGACGCCGGGATAAACTATGGCTACACCTTC. Its translation: CASSLDAGINYGYTF.

This chain joins TRBV9 and TRBJ1-1, with D possibly TRBD1 on 6 matching bases. CDR3 length equals 14 residues. CDR1 and CDR2 from the germline V gene are SGDLS and YYNGEE. V lost 4 bases, J lost 2 bases, and 12 bases lay in between. In DNA form, the CDR3 reads TGTGCCAGCAGCACGGACAGCTACAACACTGAAGCTTTCTTT. It encodes CASSTDSYNTEAFF.

V and J are TRBV27 and TRBJ1-1; D possibly corresponds to TRBD1 (5 bases). The length of the CDR3 is 16 residues. CDR1 and CDR2 from the germline V gene are MNHEY and SMNVEV (reference sequence). The V gene lost 0 bases and the J gene lost 1 base, with 12 bases spanning the gap. This CDR3 is CASSLSGTWKNTEAFF. CDR3 sequence (DNA): TGTGCCAGCAGTTTATCAGGGACTTGGAAGAACACTGAAGCTTTCTTT.

This sequence joins TRBV5-1 and TRBJ2-5; TRBD2 aligns across 12 bases. From germline, CDR1 is SGHRS and CDR2 YFSETQ. The CDR3 spans 16 residues. V was pared by 4 bases and J by 5 bases, with 9 bases of the junction left unmatched. CDR3 nucleotides: TGCGCCAGCAGCCCCTCTAGCGGGGGGGCCGTTGAGACCCAGTACTTC. This encodes CASSPSSGGAVETQYF.

The chain employs TRBV5-6 and TRBJ1-5; D uncertain. Trimming stripped 0 bases from V and 9 bases from J, with 10 bases between. CDR3 length: 13 residues. CDR1 and CDR2 (germline): SGHDT, YYEEEE. This CDR3 is CASSLDRRVPQHF. The CDR3 region has the DNA TGTGCCAGCAGCTTGGACCGGCGGGTGCCCCAGCATTTT.

This chain joins TRBV7-9 and TRBJ1-2, with 9 nucleotides matching TRBD1. Germline CDR1 is SEHNR and CDR2 is FQNEAQ (reference sequence). The ends lost 5 bases at V and 4 bases at J; junction bases unmatched: 11. This CDR3 has 16 residues. The CDR3 region is CASSIIGQGKSYGYTF. Written as DNA, the CDR3 is TGTGCCAGCAGCATAATCGGACAGGGGAAATCCTATGGCTACACCTTC. Looking up the rest from reference TRBV7-9 and TRBJ1-2 gives the full variable domain: DTGVSQNPRHKITKRGQNVTFRCDPISEHNRLYWYRQTLGQGPEFLTYFQNEAQLEKSRLLSDRFSAERPKGSFSTLEIQRTEQGDSAMYLCASSIIGQGKSYGYTFGSGTRLTVV.

The CDR3 protein is CASSLERARSDTQYF. For the CDR3, the DNA is TGCGCCAGCAGCTTGGAGCGGGCAAGGTCAGATACGCAGTATTTT. The J gene is TRBJ2-3, the V gene TRBV5-1; TRBD2 is a possible D gene (6 bases). Germline CDR1 is SGHRS and CDR2 is YFSETQ. The ends were cut back, 0 bases at V and 4 bases at J, with 12 bases in the middle. This CDR3 spans 15 amino acids.

The chain is built from TRBV5-1 and TRBJ1-1, with D perhaps TRBD1 (5 bases). Per the germline V gene, CDR1 is SGHRS and CDR2 is YFSETQ. The CDR3 has 14 residues. The V end was cut by 3 bases, the J end by 0 bases, with 9 bases between. The CDR3 sequence is CASSSGHLNTEAFF. The CDR3 bases are TGCGCCAGCAGCTCCGGACACCTGAACACTGAAGCTTTCTTT.

The rearrangement links TRBV5-1 to TRBJ2-3; D is possibly TRBD1 (5 bases). V was pared by 0 bases and J by 3 bases, with 14 bases between. The CDR3 is 16 amino acids. The germline gives CDR1 SGHRS, CDR2 YFSETQ. CDR3 sequence reads: CASSLEGRAGTDTQYF. In DNA form, the CDR3 reads TGCGCCAGCAGCTTGGAGGGCAGGGCCGGAACAGATACGCAGTATTTT.

The rearrangement links TRBV7-6 to TRBJ2-5; the match to TRBD1 covers 8 bases. The length of the CDR3 is 16 residues. V was clipped by 3 bases and J by 5 bases; unmatched bases: 11. Germline V gives CDR1 SGHVS, CDR2 FNYEAQ. The CDR3 DNA reads TGTGCCAGCAGCTTTGGGCAGGGGGCATCGCGGGAGACCCAGTACTTC. It encodes CASSFGQGASRETQYF. Variable domain in full (rest from reference TRBV7-6 and TRBJ2-5): GAGVSQSPRYKVTKRGQDVALRCDPISGHVSLYWYRQALGQGPEFLTYFNYEAQQDKSGLPNDRFSAERPEGSISTLTIQRTEQRDSAMYRCASSFGQGASRETQYFGPGTRLLVL.

The J gene is TRBJ1-5, the V gene TRBV3-1 (or the pseudogene TRBV3-2); D is unresolved. Per the germline V gene, CDR1 is LGHDT and CDR2 is YNNKEL (reference sequence). V was clipped by 4 bases and J by 3 bases, with 10 bases between them. The CDR3 is made up of 14 amino acids. The CDR3 loop is CASSLGDLNQPQHF. For the CDR3, the DNA is TGTGCCAGCAGCCTGGGAGATCTCAATCAGCCCCAGCATTTT.

The chain joins TRBV11-2 to TRBJ1-1; possibly TRBD1 for D (6 bases). Trimming left V 0 bases short and J 1 base short, with 21 bases between. Germline V gene sequence: CDR1 SGHAT, CDR2 FQNNGV. This CDR3 spans 19 amino acids. As DNA, the CDR3 is TGTGCCAGCAGCTTAGATGGGTTCAGGGGCGGTAATGCGAACACTGAAGCTTTCTTT. Protein product: CASSLDGFRGGNANTEAFF.

Only one count was recorded for this clone. The CDR3 protein is CASRLRGISYNEQFF. The DNA for the CDR3 is TGTGCCAGCAGGCTGCGGGGTATTTCCTACAATGAGCAGTTCTTC. V gene TRBV7-2 combines with J gene TRBJ2-1; D perhaps matches TRBD2 (6 bases). Trimming pared 6 bases from V and 1 base from J, leaving 13 bases between. The CDR3 runs to 15 residues. Germline V CDR1 and CDR2: SGHTA, FQGNSA.

V and J are TRBV18 and TRBJ2-3; possible D gene TRBD2, 5 bases. CDR1 KGHSH and CDR2 LQKENI come from the germline V gene. The CDR3 consists of 14 residues. The V end lost 3 bases, the J end lost 2 bases, and 9 bases lay between the germline ends. CDR3 residues: CASSPQTNTDTQYF. CDR3 coding DNA: TGTGCCAGCTCACCGCAGACTAACACAGATACGCAGTATTTT.

The V call is TRBV6-6, the J call TRBJ2-4, with D maybe TRBD2 (5 bases). V was shortened by 11 bases and J by 0 bases, with 11 bases between the two germline ends. Per germline, CDR1 MNHNY and CDR2 SVGAGI (reference sequence). The CDR3 is 13 residues long. The CDR3 here is CAAGAVAKNIQYF. The CDR3 DNA sequence: TGTGCCGCAGGAGCGGTAGCCAAAAACATTCAGTACTTC.

A single count supports this clone. V and J are TRBV5-6 and TRBJ1-3; D is possibly TRBD1 (5 bases). Deletions cut 5 bases from V and 4 bases from J, with 13 bases between. The CDR3 contains 14 residues. The germline V gene encodes CDR1 SGHDT and CDR2 YYEEEE. Here the CDR3 reads CASSFGGIGNTIYF. Here the CDR3 DNA reads TGTGCCAGCAGTTTCGGGGGGATCGGAAACACCATATATTTT.

The chain combines TRBV27 with TRBJ2-5, with TRBD2 matching over 13 bases. CDR3 length: 15 amino acids. Unmatched junction bases numbered 3, after V lost 4 bases and J lost 4 bases. Per germline, CDR1 MNHEY and CDR2 SMNVEV (reference sequence). CDR3 bases: TGTGCCAGCAGTTCGGGGACTAGCGGGGCAGAGACCCAGTACTTC. Translation gives CASSSGTSGAETQYF.

The gene calls are TRBV4-1 and TRBJ2-7, with a tentative D call TRBD1 (5 bases). The CDR3 length is 17 residues. Trimming cost V 1 base and J 5 bases, with 21 bases left between them. Germline V gives CDR1 MGHRA, CDR2 YSYEKL. The CDR3 region has the DNA TGCGCCAGCAGCCAAGTAGGGTTTCGGCGGCAGGGCGACGAGCAGTACTTC. The encoded protein is CASSQVGFRRQGDEQYF.

The chain is built from TRBV27 and TRBJ2-1, with 9 bases that match TRBD2. V dropped 3 bases and J dropped 1; count of bases not matched to a gene: 7. Germline CDR1 is MNHEY and CDR2 is SMNVEV (reference sequence). The length of the CDR3 is 17 residues. The CDR3 protein is CASSFPSSGDSYNEQFF. In nucleotides, the CDR3 is TGTGCCAGCAGTTTCCCGTCTAGCGGGGATTCCTACAATGAGCAGTTCTTC.

With respect to this clone: In the same sample, other DNA sequences code for this CDR3. This sequence joins TRBV7-2 and TRBJ1-6; TRBD1 agrees at 7 bases. The trim removed 1 base at V and 7 bases at J, leaving 7 bases unmatched. Germline values: CDR1 SGHTA, CDR2 FQGNSA. This CDR3 is built from 16 residues. CDR3 region: CASSLDRTGVNSPLHF. CDR3 sequence (DNA): TGTGCCAGCAGCTTAGACAGGACAGGTGTCAATTCACCCCTCCACTTT.

V gene TRBV18 combines with J gene TRBJ1-1; no definite D call. Between the trimmed V and J ends, which lost 4 bases and 0 bases, there was a span of 9 bases. The germline gives CDR1 KGHSH, CDR2 LQKENI. This CDR3 is built from 14 residues. The CDR3 here is CASSLQVLNTEAFF. The CDR3 DNA reads TGTGCCAGCTCACTCCAGGTATTGAACACTGAAGCTTTCTTT.